This T cell receptor (beta chain) comes out of a study of Graves' ophthalmopathy and Graves' hyperthyroidism. Investigators amplified TCR beta CDR3 regions from RNA transcripts. Investigators did first-round RT-PCR with HTBI primers, then second-round multiplex PCR. Each CDR3 protein is one row after TCRdb ran MiXCR on the multiplex PCR reads. The sample includes just over 600,000 distinct CDR3 sequences, about a fifth of them seen just once. This clonotype was seen repeatedly, ten times or more. Trimming took 10 bases from V and 9 from J; bases not matched to a gene: 9. The CDR3 is made up of 14 amino acids. The germline V gene has CDR1 MNHNS and CDR2 SASEGT.

The clonotype comes from a woman aged 18-29 years with stable Graves' hyperthyroidism. Some clones in this sample may be carry-over from other donors' samples. The sample comprised peripheral blood. The rearrangement uses TRBV6-1 and TRBJ1-6; 10 positions match TRBD1. CDR3 sequence: CATQLGTGVSPLHF. The CDR3 DNA reads TGTGCCACCCAACTGGGGACAGGGGTTTCACCCCTCCACTTT.